This TCR beta chain was obtained from a study of cytotoxic CD8 clonotypes in ibrutinib-treated CLL (dated by TCRdb to about 2021). General notes on the study: In this cohort, over 14 patients were treatment-naive and about a dozen were relapsed/refractory, while approximately 18 had unmutated IGHV. Partial responses were observed in around 25 patients and complete responses in 2; after a median follow-up of roughly 72 months, remission was maintained in approximately 14 patients and progression was observed in approximately twelve. Samples at response were collected after a median of about 12 months of treatment, with a range of roughly 6 to 36 months. On average, each sample had some 250,000 productive templates and more than 85,000 productive rearrangements. Of the approximately 91 people in the trial, around 25 had longitudinal samples available. Cryopreserved peripheral blood mononuclear cells were obtained before treatment, at response, and at either sustained remission or disease progression. Every sample from remission and from progressive disease was obtained while the patients were still on ibrutinib.

The study at large found these results: Sampling times were not matched between patients in sustained remission and patients whose disease was progressing, and lymph node repertoires were not examined. Public clonotypes were rare and either contracted or stayed stable during treatment, and the rise in clonality at ibrutinib response reflected the expansion of private clonotypes. Clonality increased at ibrutinib response, stayed stable in sustained remission, and fell back toward baseline at progression. At baseline, clonality was higher than in age-matched healthy donors and showed a strong correlation with circulating CD8+ T-cell counts.

The goal of deep resolution MiSeq sequencing was a depth between 1 in 1 million and 1 in 200,000 T cells, and coverage averaged 10x per clonotype. TCR beta libraries were generated with the immunoSEQ hsTCRB Kit. The original methods were these. Data were analyzed with ImmunoSEQ Data Assistant and ImmunoSEQ Analyzer, with V, D and J genes assigned per IMGT definitions. Clonality was computed as one minus normalized Shannon entropy of productive rearrangement frequencies, ranging from 0 to 1. Only overrepresented clonotypes making up at least 0.05% of the repertoire of each patient were included in the public clonotype analysis. Approximately 13 age-matched healthy donor repertoires from immuneACCESS served as clonality controls. TCRdb retrieved this table from immuneACCESS and kept in-frame rearrangements only. Not all clones are present; in checked studies, unresolved V genes account for under half, and no reason is known for the remainder. D and trimming come from the DNA, and the V and J calls and clone size come from that table. The sample data list 65,000 to 85,000 clones, and roughly 85% of these were observed just once. The ten largest clones represent 35% to 45% of the sample.

The CDR3 goes from the cysteine to the phenylalanine over 14 residues. Of the read, only the CDR3 DNA is kept; its 42 bases are in frame from base 1. Trimming at the junction amounts to 1 base on V and 5 bases on J, and the germline ends lie 11 bases apart. From a lookup of the germline V gene, CDR1 and CDR2 are SGHAT and FQNNGV. The time point label on this specimen signifies: 20 to 30 months on ibrutinib. For TCR beta library preparation, around 1.9 micrograms of genomic DNA were extracted from the cryopreserved PBMCs. Longitudinal blood samples from CLL patients on ibrutinib monotherapy were analyzed using high-throughput TCR beta sequencing. The patients took part in an open-label, single-center phase 2 trial of ibrutinib monotherapy. A note on this clone: Which antigen it targets is not known. Base qualities are not at hand, and no much larger clone is one base apart.

The sequencing here drew on PBMCs, taken after 24 months of ibrutinib treatment. The clonotype comes from a human donor with chronic lymphocytic leukemia. This chain joins TRBV11-2 to TRBJ2-5; a weak D assignment points to TRBD2 (5 bases agree). Here is the DNA: TGTGCCAGCAGCTTAGGCCTCTGGGAGGAGACCCAGTACTTC. It codes for CASSLGLWEETQYF.